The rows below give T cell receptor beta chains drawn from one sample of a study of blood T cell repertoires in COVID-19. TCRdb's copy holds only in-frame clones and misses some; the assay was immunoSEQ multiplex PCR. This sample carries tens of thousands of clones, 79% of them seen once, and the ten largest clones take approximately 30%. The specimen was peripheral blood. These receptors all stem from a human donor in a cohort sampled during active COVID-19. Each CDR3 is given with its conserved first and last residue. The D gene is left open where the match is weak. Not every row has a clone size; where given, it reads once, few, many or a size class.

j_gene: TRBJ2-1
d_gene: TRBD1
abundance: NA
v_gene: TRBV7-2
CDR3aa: CASSLTGGAGNEQFF
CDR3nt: TGTGCCAGCAGCTTAACAGGGGGCGCAGGCAATGAGCAGTTCTTC

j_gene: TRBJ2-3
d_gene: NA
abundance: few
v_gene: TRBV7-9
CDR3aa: CASSLKLSTDTQYF
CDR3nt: TGTGCCAGCAGCTTAAAGCTCTCCACAGATACGCAGTATTTT

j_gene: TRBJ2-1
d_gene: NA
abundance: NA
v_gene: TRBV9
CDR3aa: CASSGQSTYNEQFF
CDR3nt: TGTGCCAGCAGCGGACAGAGCACCTACAATGAGCAGTTCTTC

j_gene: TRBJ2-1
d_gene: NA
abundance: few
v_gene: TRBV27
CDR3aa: CASSWGDAYNEQFF
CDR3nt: TGTGCCAGCAGCTGGGGGGACGCCTACAATGAGCAGTTCTTC

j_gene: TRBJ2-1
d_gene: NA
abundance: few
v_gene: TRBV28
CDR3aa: CASSPTDRFTFIEQFF
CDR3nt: TGTGCCAGCAGTCCAACCGACAGATTCACTTTTATTGAGCAGTTCTTC

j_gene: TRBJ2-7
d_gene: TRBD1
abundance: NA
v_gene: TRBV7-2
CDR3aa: CASSPGQIYYEQYF
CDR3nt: TGTGCCAGCAGCCCGGGACAGATCTACTACGAGCAGTACTTC

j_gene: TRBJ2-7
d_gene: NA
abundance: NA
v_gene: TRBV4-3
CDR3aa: CASSQDQTGREQYF
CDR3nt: TGCGCCAGCAGCCAAGATCAGACAGGCCGCGAGCAGTACTTC

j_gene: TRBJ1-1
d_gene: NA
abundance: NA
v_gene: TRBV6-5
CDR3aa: CASSPTQGSTEAFF
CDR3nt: TGTGCCAGCAGTCCAACACAGGGTAGCACTGAAGCTTTCTTT

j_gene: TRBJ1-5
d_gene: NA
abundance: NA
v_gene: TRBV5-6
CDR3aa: CASSFRGSDPQHF
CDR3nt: TGTGCCAGCAGCTTCCGGGGATCCGACCCCCAGCATTTT

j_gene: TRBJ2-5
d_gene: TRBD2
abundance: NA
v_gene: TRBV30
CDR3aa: CAWGREGSARETQYF
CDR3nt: TGTGCCTGGGGGCGGGAGGGCTCCGCCCGAGAGACCCAGTACTTC

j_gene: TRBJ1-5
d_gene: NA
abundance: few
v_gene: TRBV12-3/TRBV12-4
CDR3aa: CASSPGGRQPQHF
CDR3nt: TGTGCCAGCAGCCCTGGAGGGCGGCAGCCCCAGCATTTT

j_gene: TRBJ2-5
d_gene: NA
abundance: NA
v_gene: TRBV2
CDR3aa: CASMQREQETQYF
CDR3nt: TGTGCCAGCATGCAGCGAGAGCAAGAGACCCAGTACTTC

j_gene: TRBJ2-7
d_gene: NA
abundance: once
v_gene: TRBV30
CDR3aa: CAWSVGAYEQYF
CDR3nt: TGTGCCTGGAGTGTAGGAGCCTACGAGCAGTACTTC

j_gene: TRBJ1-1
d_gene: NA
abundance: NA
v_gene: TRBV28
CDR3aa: CASFRSVMNTEAFF
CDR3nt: TGTGCCAGCTTCCGTTCAGTCATGAACACTGAAGCTTTCTTT

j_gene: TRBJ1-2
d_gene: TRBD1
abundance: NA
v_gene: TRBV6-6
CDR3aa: CASSYGTGGGYTF
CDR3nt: TGTGCCAGCAGTTACGGGACAGGGGGTGGCTACACCTTC

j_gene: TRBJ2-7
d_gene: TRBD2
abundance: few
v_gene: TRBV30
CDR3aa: CAWNSGGTFYEQYF
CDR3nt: TGTGCCTGGAATTCGGGAGGGACTTTCTACGAGCAGTACTTC

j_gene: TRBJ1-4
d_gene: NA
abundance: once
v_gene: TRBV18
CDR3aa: CASSPGSMGEKLFF
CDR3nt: TGTGCCAGCTCACCGGGGAGTATGGGAGAAAAACTGTTTTTT

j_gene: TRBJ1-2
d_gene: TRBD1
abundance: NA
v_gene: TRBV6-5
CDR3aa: CASNRGQGRGGYTF
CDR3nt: TGTGCCAGCAACAGGGGACAGGGTAGGGGTGGCTACACCTTC

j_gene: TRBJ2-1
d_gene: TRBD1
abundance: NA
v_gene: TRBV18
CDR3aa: CASSQGTGGRNEQFF
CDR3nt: TGTGCCAGCTCACAAGGGACAGGGGGCAGGAATGAGCAGTTCTTC

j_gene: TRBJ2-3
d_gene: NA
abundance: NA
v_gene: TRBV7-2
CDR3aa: CASTLGGRTDTQYF
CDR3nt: TGTGCCAGCACCTTAGGAGGGCGGACAGATACGCAGTATTTT

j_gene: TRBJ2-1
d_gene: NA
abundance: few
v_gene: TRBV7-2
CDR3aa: CASSLDRRVYNEQFF
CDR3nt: TGTGCCAGCAGCTTAGATCGCAGGGTTTACAATGAGCAGTTCTTC

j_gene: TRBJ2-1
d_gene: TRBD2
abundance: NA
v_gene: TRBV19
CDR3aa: CASSPTSGSPREQFF
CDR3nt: TGTGCCAGTAGTCCAACTAGCGGGAGCCCCAGGGAGCAGTTCTTC

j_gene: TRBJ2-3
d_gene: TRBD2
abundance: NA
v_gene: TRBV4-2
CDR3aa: CASSLRGLAGGPGTQYF
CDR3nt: TGTGCCAGCAGCCTCAGAGGACTAGCGGGAGGCCCAGGTACGCAGTATTTT

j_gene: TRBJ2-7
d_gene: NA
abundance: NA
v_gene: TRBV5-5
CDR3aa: CASSTTLARYFYEQYF
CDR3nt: TGTGCCAGCAGCACCACATTAGCCCGCTACTTCTACGAGCAGTACTTC

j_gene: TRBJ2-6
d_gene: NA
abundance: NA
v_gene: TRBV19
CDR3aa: CASIPEGAGANVLTF
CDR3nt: TGTGCCAGTATCCCTGAGGGTGCTGGGGCCAACGTCCTGACTTTC

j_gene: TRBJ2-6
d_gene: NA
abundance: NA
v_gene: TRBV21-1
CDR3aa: CASSPRGVDGRARIISGANVLTF
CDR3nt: TGTGCCAGCAGCCCCCGAGGGGTAGACGGGAGGGCCAGAATTATCTCTGGGGCCAACGTCCTGACTTTC

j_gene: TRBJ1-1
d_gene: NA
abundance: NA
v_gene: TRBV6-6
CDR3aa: CASSFRGGQTEAFF
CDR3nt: TGTGCCAGCAGTTTTAGGGGCGGACAAACTGAAGCTTTCTTT

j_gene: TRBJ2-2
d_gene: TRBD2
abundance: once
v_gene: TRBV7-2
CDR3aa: CASTPELAPGELFF
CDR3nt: TGTGCCAGCACCCCCGAACTAGCGCCCGGGGAGCTGTTTTTT

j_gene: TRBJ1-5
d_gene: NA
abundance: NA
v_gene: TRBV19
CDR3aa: CASKIGGYSNQPQHF
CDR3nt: TGTGCCAGTAAGATAGGGGGATATAGCAATCAGCCCCAGCATTTT

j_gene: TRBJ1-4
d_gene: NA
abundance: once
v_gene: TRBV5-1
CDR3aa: CASSPHGGPATNEKLFF
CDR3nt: TGCGCCAGCAGCCCACACGGGGGACCGGCAACTAATGAAAAACTGTTTTTT

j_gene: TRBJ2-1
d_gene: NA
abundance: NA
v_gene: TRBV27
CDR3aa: CASSRRDDSYNEQFF
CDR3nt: TGTGCCAGCAGTCGCAGGGATGACTCCTACAATGAGCAGTTCTTC

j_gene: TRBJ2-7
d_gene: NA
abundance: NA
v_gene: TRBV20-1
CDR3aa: CSAGLSYEQYF
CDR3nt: TGCAGTGCTGGCCTTTCCTACGAGCAGTACTTC

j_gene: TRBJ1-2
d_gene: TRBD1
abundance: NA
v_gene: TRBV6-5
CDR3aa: CASRGTGGRYGYTF
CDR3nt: TGTGCCAGCAGAGGGACAGGGGGACGGTATGGCTACACCTTC

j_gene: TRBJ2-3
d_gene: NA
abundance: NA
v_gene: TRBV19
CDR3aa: CASSLRAGSTDTQYF
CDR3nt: TGTGCCAGTAGTCTACGTGCGGGTAGCACAGATACGCAGTATTTT

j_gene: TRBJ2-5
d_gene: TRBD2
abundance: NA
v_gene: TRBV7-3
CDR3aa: CASSLNPHLAGGLETQYF
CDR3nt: TGTGCCAGCAGCCTGAACCCTCATTTAGCGGGAGGATTAGAGACCCAGTACTTC

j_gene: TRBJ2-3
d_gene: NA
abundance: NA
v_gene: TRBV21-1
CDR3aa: CASSSPERTSGKIMGTDTQYF
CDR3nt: TGTGCCAGCAGCAGTCCCGAACGGACTAGCGGGAAAATAATGGGGACAGATACGCAGTATTTT

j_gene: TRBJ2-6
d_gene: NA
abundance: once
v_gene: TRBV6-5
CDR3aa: CASLVLASGANVLTF
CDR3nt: TGTGCCAGCCTCGTATTGGCCTCTGGGGCCAACGTCCTGACTTTC

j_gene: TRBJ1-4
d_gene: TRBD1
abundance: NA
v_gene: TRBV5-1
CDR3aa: CASSRLQGAGEKLFF
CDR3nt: TGCGCCAGCAGCAGGTTACAGGGGGCGGGTGAAAAACTGTTTTTT

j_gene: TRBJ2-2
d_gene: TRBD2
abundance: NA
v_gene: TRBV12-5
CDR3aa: CASGLVSGRGTGELFF
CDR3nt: TGTGCTAGTGGTTTGGTCAGCGGGAGGGGGACCGGGGAGCTGTTTTTT

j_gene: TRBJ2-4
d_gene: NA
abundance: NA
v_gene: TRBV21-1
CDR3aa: CASSLRGQAKNIQYF
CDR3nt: TGTGCCAGCAGCCTCAGGGGGCAGGCCAAAAACATTCAGTACTTC

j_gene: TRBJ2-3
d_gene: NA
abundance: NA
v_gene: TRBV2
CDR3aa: CASSEAAGGTDTQYF
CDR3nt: TGTGCCAGCAGTGAAGCGGCAGGGGGGACAGATACGCAGTATTTT

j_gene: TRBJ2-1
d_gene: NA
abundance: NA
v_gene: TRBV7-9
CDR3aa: CASERAGEGNEQFF
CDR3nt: TGTGCCAGCGAGAGGGCAGGGGAGGGAAATGAGCAGTTCTTC

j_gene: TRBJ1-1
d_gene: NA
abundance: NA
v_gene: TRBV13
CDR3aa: CASSFSGFGVNTEAFF
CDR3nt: TGTGCCAGCAGCTTCTCGGGTTTCGGTGTGAACACTGAAGCTTTCTTT

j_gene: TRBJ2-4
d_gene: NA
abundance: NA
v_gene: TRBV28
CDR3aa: CASSSGAKNIQYF
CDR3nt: TGTGCCAGCAGTTCCGGGGCCAAAAACATTCAGTACTTC

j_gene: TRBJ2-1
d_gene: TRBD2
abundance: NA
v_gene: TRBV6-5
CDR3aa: CASSSAGGLNEQFF
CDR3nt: TGTGCCAGCAGTTCAGCGGGAGGGCTCAATGAGCAGTTCTTC

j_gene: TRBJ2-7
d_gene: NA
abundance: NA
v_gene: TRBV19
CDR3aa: CASSFSRRSYEQYF
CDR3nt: TGTGCCAGTAGTTTCTCCCGGAGATCCTACGAGCAGTACTTC

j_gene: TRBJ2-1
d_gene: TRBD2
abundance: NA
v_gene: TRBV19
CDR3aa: CASSIGGTSPYNEQFF
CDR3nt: TGTGCCAGTAGTATAGGCGGGACTAGCCCCTACAATGAGCAGTTCTTC